This TCR beta chain stems from a study of blood T cell repertoires in COVID-19. Trimming cost V 3 bases and J 0 bases, with 11 bases left between them. CDR1 is KGHSH, CDR2 LQKENI, per germline. This CDR3 is 15 amino acids long. Method: immunoSEQ multiplex PCR; TCRdb's copy keeps in-frame clones and lacks some. The sample includes 250,000 to 400,000 clones, around 90% seen only once; the top ten take 2% to 3%. Those enrolled, adults aged roughly 18 to 89 years, came from about two dozen US areas. The sample was PBMCs or T cells enriched from blood (not recorded which). This clonotype was obtained from a man aged 55 to 70 who had recovered from COVID-19. V gene TRBV18 combines with J gene TRBJ1-2, with a possible D match to TRBD1 (6 bases). DNA for the CDR3: TGTGCCAGCTCACCCCGGACAGAATCTAACTATGGCTACACCTTC. This codes for CASSPRTESNYGYTF.